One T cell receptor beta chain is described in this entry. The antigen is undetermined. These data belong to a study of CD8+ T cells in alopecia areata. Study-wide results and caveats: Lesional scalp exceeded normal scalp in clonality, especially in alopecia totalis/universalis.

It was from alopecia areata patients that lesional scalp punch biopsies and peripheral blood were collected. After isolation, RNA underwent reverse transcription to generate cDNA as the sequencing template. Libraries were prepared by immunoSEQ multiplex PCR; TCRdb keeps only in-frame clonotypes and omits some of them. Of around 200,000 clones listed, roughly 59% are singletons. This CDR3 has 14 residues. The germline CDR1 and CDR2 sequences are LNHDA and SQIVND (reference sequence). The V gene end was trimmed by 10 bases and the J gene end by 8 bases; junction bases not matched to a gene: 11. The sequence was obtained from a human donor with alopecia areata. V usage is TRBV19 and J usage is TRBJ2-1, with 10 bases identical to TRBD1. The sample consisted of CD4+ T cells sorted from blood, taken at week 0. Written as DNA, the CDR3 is TGTGCCACCGAAGGACAGGGGGTCGTCTATGAGCAGTTCTTC. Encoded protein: CATEGQGVVYEQFF.